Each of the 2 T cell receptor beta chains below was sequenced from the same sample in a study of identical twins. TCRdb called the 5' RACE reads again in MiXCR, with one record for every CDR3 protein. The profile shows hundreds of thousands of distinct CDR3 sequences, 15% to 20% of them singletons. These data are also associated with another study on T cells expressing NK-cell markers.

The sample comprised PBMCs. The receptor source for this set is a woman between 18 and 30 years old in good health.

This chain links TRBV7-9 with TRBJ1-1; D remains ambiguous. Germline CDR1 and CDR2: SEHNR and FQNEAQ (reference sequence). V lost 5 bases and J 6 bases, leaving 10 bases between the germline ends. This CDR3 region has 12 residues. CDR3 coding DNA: TGTGCCAGCAGCCGCGGGGAACCTGAAGCTTTCTTT. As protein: CASSRGEPEAFF. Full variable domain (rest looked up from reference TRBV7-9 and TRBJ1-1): DTGVSQNPRHKITKRGQNVTFRCDPISEHNRLYWYRQTLGQGPEFLTYFQNEAQLEKSRLLSDRFSAERPKGSFSTLEIQRTEQGDSAMYLCASSRGEPEAFFGQGTRLTVV.

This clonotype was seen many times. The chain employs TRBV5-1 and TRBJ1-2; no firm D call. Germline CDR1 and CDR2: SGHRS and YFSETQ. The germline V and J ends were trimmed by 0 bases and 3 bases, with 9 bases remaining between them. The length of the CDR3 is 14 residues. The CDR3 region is CASSLVGGDYGYTF. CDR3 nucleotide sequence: TGCGCCAGCAGCTTGGTAGGTGGGGACTATGGCTACACCTTC.